The text below deals with one T cell receptor beta chain. These data originate in a study of blood T cell repertoires in COVID-19. Background on the study: T cells, B-cell-depleted T cells, or PBMCs supplied cDNA or gDNA.

Enrolment of Seattle patients took place during active infection, and they were followed longitudinally. Authors' processing steps: Amplifying reference gene primers gave estimates of nucleated cell counts. Using immunoSEQ multiplex PCR, the repertoire was profiled, and TCRdb retains in-frame clones only, with some absent. V and J calls and clone size are those listed in that table; D and trimming were worked out from the DNA. The sample records around 470,000 clones, about 88% being singletons. J was trimmed by 3 bases and V by 6 bases; bases with no gene match: 6. Germline V gene lookup returns CDR1 MGHRA and CDR2 YSYEKL. The CDR3 runs 14 residues.

The sequence came from a man aged 18 to 30 with COVID-19, enrolled during active disease. This chain connects TRBV4-1 to TRBJ2-7; 9 bases align to TRBD2. Sequenced input: peripheral blood. In DNA form, the CDR3 reads TGCGCCAGCAGTACATTAGCGGGGGACTACGAGCAGTACTTC. This encodes CASSTLAGDYEQYF.